This is a list of T cell receptor beta chains from one sample in a study of blood T cell repertoires in COVID-19. Some clones are missing from TCRdb's copy, which holds only in-frame ones; the method was immunoSEQ multiplex PCR. This table holds approximately 260,000 clones, around 84% found once. Sequencing used PBMCs or T cells enriched from blood (not recorded which). The receptor source for this set is a man younger than 40 with acute COVID-19. The CDR3 runs from the conserved cysteine through the conserved F or W. D genes are given only for firm matches. Only part of the rows carry a size: once, few, many, or a class if the clone is expanded.

D gene: -; clone size: -; J gene: TRBJ1-1; V gene: TRBV10-3; CDR3 DNA: TGTGCCATCAGTGGCCAGGTTGTAACTGAAGCTTTCTTT; CDR3 protein: CAISGQVVTEAFF
D gene: -; clone size: -; J gene: TRBJ1-5; V gene: TRBV19; CDR3 DNA: TGTGCCAGTAGTGAAGGGGGGGACCAGCCCCAGCATTTT; CDR3 protein: CASSEGGDQPQHF
D gene: TRBD2; clone size: -; J gene: TRBJ2-5; V gene: TRBV6-5; CDR3 DNA: TGTGCCAGCAGTCGGACTAGCGGGCCCAAAGAGACCCAGTACTTC; CDR3 protein: CASSRTSGPKETQYF
D gene: TRBD1; clone size: -; J gene: TRBJ1-6; V gene: TRBV4-1; CDR3 DNA: TGCGCCAGCAGCCATGATACCGGGACAGGGTATTTGGAATCACCCCTCCACTTT; CDR3 protein: CASSHDTGTGYLESPLHF
D gene: -; clone size: few; J gene: TRBJ2-2; V gene: TRBV5-5; CDR3 DNA: TGTGCCAGCAGTGACGTGACAGTCGACACCGGGGAGCTGTTTTTT; CDR3 protein: CASSDVTVDTGELFF
D gene: TRBD2; clone size: -; J gene: TRBJ2-5; V gene: TRBV9; CDR3 DNA: TGTGCCAGCAGCCGTCTGGTAGCGGGCCGACAAGAGACCCAGTACTTC; CDR3 protein: CASSRLVAGRQETQYF
D gene: -; clone size: -; J gene: TRBJ2-5; V gene: TRBV5-5; CDR3 DNA: TGTGCCAGCAGCTTGATACCAGGGTTGGGAGAGACCCAGTACTTC; CDR3 protein: CASSLIPGLGETQYF
D gene: TRBD2; clone size: -; J gene: TRBJ2-3; V gene: TRBV5-1; CDR3 DNA: TGTGCCAGCAGCCCTAGCGGGTACCCCCCTAGCACAGATACGCAGTATTTT; CDR3 protein: CASSPSGYPPSTDTQYF
D gene: -; clone size: -; J gene: TRBJ2-2; V gene: TRBV20-1; CDR3 DNA: TGCAGTGCTAGTAGGCGGATGGAGCTGTTTTTT; CDR3 protein: CSASRRMELFF
D gene: -; clone size: -; J gene: TRBJ1-2; V gene: TRBV9; CDR3 DNA: TGTGCCAGCAGCGTGAGCAGGGTAGGCTATGGCTACACCTTC; CDR3 protein: CASSVSRVGYGYTF
D gene: -; clone size: -; J gene: TRBJ1-1; V gene: TRBV9; CDR3 DNA: TGTGCCAGCAGCGTAGCGGTCCGGCAGGGCGATTATACGGGTGAAGCTTTCTTT; CDR3 protein: CASSVAVRQGDYTGEAFF
D gene: -; clone size: -; J gene: TRBJ1-5; V gene: TRBV15; CDR3 DNA: TGTGCCACCAGCAGAGTGGAGGGGAGGCAGCCCCAGCATTTT; CDR3 protein: CATSRVEGRQPQHF
D gene: -; clone size: -; J gene: TRBJ1-2; V gene: TRBV20-1; CDR3 DNA: TGCAGTGCTACAAACAGCTATGGCTACACCTTC; CDR3 protein: CSATNSYGYTF
D gene: -; clone size: -; J gene: TRBJ1-2; V gene: TRBV27; CDR3 DNA: TGTGCCAGCAGTTTCGCGACAGGACCATATGGCTACACCTTC; CDR3 protein: CASSFATGPYGYTF
D gene: TRBD2; clone size: -; J gene: TRBJ2-1; V gene: TRBV19; CDR3 DNA: TGTGCCAGCAGACCCTCGGCTAGCGGGAGCAATGAGCAGTTCTTC; CDR3 protein: CASRPSASGSNEQFF
D gene: TRBD1; clone size: -; J gene: TRBJ2-2; V gene: TRBV20-1; CDR3 DNA: TGCAGTGCTAGTAGAAGGGGGACAGGACCCACCGGGGAGCTGTTTTTT; CDR3 protein: CSASRRGTGPTGELFF
D gene: -; clone size: once; J gene: TRBJ2-1; V gene: TRBV7-8; CDR3 DNA: TGTGCCAGCAGCCTCCTAAGACTAGTTCAGAATGAGCAGTTCTTC; CDR3 protein: CASSLLRLVQNEQFF
D gene: -; clone size: -; J gene: TRBJ2-3; V gene: TRBV5-1; CDR3 DNA: TGTGCCAGCAGCTTCGCGGCTACCACAGATACGCAGTATTTT; CDR3 protein: CASSFAATTDTQYF
D gene: -; clone size: -; J gene: TRBJ1-2; V gene: TRBV21-1; CDR3 DNA: TGTGCCAGCAGCCCGGGGGGTTATGGCTACACCTTC; CDR3 protein: CASSPGGYGYTF
D gene: -; clone size: -; J gene: TRBJ1-6; V gene: TRBV3-1/TRBV3-2; CDR3 DNA: TGTGCCAGCAGCCAAGATTGGGTAGCCCGCCGGAATTCACCCCTCCACTTT; CDR3 protein: CASSQDWVARRNSPLHF
D gene: TRBD2; clone size: once; J gene: TRBJ2-1; V gene: TRBV4-1; CDR3 DNA: TGCGCCAGCACAAGGCCGAGCAGCGGGAGTAGGGATGAGCAGTTCTTC; CDR3 protein: CASTRPSSGSRDEQFF
D gene: TRBD1; clone size: -; J gene: TRBJ1-2; V gene: TRBV3-1/TRBV3-2; CDR3 DNA: TGTGCCAGCAGCCAAGACAGGGGGTGGGATGGCTACACCTTC; CDR3 protein: CASSQDRGWDGYTF
D gene: -; clone size: -; J gene: TRBJ2-3; V gene: TRBV11-3; CDR3 DNA: TGTGCCAGCAGCCCGCACGGGGGCACAGATACGCAGTATTTT; CDR3 protein: CASSPHGGTDTQYF
D gene: TRBD2; clone size: -; J gene: TRBJ2-1; V gene: TRBV3-1/TRBV3-2; CDR3 DNA: TGTGCCAGCAGCCTTGGGACTAGCGGGGGCAATGAGCAGTTCTTC; CDR3 protein: CASSLGTSGGNEQFF
D gene: TRBD2; clone size: -; J gene: TRBJ2-1; V gene: TRBV6-5; CDR3 DNA: TGTGCCGCCGCCCGGGGGGGGACTTCCTACAATGAGCAGTTCTTC; CDR3 protein: CAAARGGTSYNEQFF
D gene: TRBD1; clone size: -; J gene: TRBJ2-2; V gene: TRBV6-6; CDR3 DNA: TGTGCCAGCAGTTACCCGGCTCCAGGGGGCTCCGGGGAGCTGTTTTTT; CDR3 protein: CASSYPAPGGSGELFF
D gene: -; clone size: -; J gene: TRBJ1-4; V gene: TRBV7-9; CDR3 DNA: TGTGCCAGCCGTGAACCGGTATCAACTAATGAAAAACTGTTTTTT; CDR3 protein: CASREPVSTNEKLFF
D gene: -; clone size: -; J gene: TRBJ1-1; V gene: TRBV27; CDR3 DNA: TGTGCCAGCAGTCCCTATCTGTACACTGAAGCTTTCTTT; CDR3 protein: CASSPYLYTEAFF
D gene: TRBD1; clone size: -; J gene: TRBJ2-3; V gene: TRBV19; CDR3 DNA: TGTGCCAGTAGTCCGGGACAGGACACAGATACGCAGTATTTT; CDR3 protein: CASSPGQDTDTQYF
D gene: -; clone size: -; J gene: TRBJ1-1; V gene: TRBV28; CDR3 DNA: TGTGCCAGCAGTTTAAGCCCTTCGAACACTGAAGCTTTCTTT; CDR3 protein: CASSLSPSNTEAFF
D gene: -; clone size: -; J gene: TRBJ1-2; V gene: TRBV2; CDR3 DNA: TGTGCCAGCAGCCAGGCACTGGCTGGCTACACCTTC; CDR3 protein: CASSQALAGYTF
D gene: TRBD1; clone size: -; J gene: TRBJ1-6; V gene: TRBV10-2; CDR3 DNA: TGCGCCATCGGACAGGACCATAATTCACCCCTCCACTTT; CDR3 protein: CAIGQDHNSPLHF
D gene: -; clone size: few; J gene: TRBJ1-2; V gene: TRBV6-6; CDR3 DNA: TGTGCCAGCACCGAATCTACAGGTTTCTCTAACTATGGCTACACCTTC; CDR3 protein: CASTESTGFSNYGYTF